This entry lists 2 T cell receptor beta chains sequenced from one sample in a study of T cell changes during pregnancy in multiple sclerosis. Repertoires were generated with immunoSEQ multiplex PCR, while TCRdb's copy carries only in-frame clones and drops some. Found here are 35,000 to 50,000 clones, 91% of them singletons; the top ten hold roughly 1.8%. The sequencing used CD4+ T cells from peripheral blood mononuclear cells, collected after pregnancy. The receptors were sampled from a female donor in good health, enrolled as a control in a pregnancy study.

The chain uses TRBV5-1 and TRBJ1-1; perhaps TRBD1 as D (6 bases). Looked up from germline, CDR1 is SGHRS and CDR2 is YFSETQ. The CDR3 runs to 15 residues. Trimming stripped 0 bases from V and 2 bases from J, with 11 bases between. The CDR3 DNA sequence: TGCGCCAGCAGCTTGGCCGGGACACCAAACACTGAAGCTTTCTTT. Protein sequence: CASSLAGTPNTEAFF.

This clone is a singleton in its sample. The chain joins TRBV28 to TRBJ1-6; D perhaps matches TRBD1 (6 bases). V was clipped by 2 bases and J by 3 bases, with 8 bases between them. Germline V gene lookup returns CDR1 MDHEN and CDR2 SYDVKM. The CDR3 sequence is 15 residues long. CDR3 region: CASSLGGHYNSPLHF. CDR3 nucleotide sequence: TGTGCCAGCAGTTTAGGGGGACACTATAATTCACCCCTCCACTTT.